This T cell receptor beta chain originates from a study of cytomegalovirus exposure and HLA in healthy donors. On the study more broadly: Within an early data release were tens of millions of unique TCRs drawn from HLA-typed donors. Study observations and caveats: The study designated 150 or so TCR beta chains cytomegalovirus-associated. Through in vitro validation, three CMV-associated chains were shown to be specific for CMV antigens.

As to this clone: Its specificity is not known.

Both 60 Vbeta primers and 13 Jbeta primers went into the PCR. Produced via immunoSEQ multiplex PCR; TCRdb's table is partial and in-frame only. The table records roughly 190,000 clones, 70% to 80% of them present only once. Sequenced: PBMCs. The sequence was obtained from a woman aged 45-60 years in good health and CMV-seronegative.

CDR3 residues: CASSLAPSRGEQFF. CDR3 nucleotide sequence: TGCGCCAGCAGCTTGGCCCCATCTAGGGGTGAGCAGTTCTTC. V usage is TRBV5-1 and J usage is TRBJ2-1; D perhaps matches TRBD1 (5 bases). The V gene's germline CDR1 is SGHRS and CDR2 YFSETQ. The CDR3 is 14 amino acids. V lost 0 bases and J lost 9, with 13 bases in between.